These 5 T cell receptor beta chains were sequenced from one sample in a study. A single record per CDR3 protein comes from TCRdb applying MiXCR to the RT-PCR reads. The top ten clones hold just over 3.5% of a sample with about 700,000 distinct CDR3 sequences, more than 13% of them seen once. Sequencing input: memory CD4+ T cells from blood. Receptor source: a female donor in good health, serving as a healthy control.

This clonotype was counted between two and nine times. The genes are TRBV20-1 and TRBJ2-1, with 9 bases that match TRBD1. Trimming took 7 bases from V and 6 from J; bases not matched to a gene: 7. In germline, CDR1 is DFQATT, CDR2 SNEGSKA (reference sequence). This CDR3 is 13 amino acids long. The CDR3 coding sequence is TGCAGTGTACCCGGGACAGGGTTCAATGAGCAGTTCTTC. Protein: CSVPGTGFNEQFF.

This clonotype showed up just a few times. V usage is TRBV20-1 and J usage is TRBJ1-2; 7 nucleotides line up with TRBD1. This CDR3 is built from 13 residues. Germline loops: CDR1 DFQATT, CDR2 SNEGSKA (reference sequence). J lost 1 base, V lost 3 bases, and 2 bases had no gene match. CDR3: CSASRQGNYGYTF. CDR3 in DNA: TGCAGTGCTAGTAGACAGGGTAACTATGGCTACACCTTC.

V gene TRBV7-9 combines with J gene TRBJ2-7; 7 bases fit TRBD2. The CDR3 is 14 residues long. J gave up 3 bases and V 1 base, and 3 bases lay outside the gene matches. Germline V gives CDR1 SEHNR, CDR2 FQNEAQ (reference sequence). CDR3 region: CASSLELANYEQYF. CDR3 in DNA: TGTGCCAGCAGCTTAGAACTAGCGAACTACGAGCAGTACTTC.

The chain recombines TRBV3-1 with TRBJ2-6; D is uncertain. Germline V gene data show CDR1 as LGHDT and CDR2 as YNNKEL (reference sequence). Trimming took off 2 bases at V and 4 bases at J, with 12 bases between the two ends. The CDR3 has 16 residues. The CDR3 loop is CASSQSLATGANVLTF. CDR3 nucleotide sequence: TGTGCCAGCAGCCAATCCTTAGCAACGGGGGCCAACGTCCTGACTTTC.

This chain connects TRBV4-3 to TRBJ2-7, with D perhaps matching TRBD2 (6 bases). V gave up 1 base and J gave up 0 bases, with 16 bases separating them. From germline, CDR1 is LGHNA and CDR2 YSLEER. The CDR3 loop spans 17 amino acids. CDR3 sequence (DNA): TGCGCCAGCAGCCAAGCGCCACCGGGGGATAGCTCCTACGAGCAGTACTTC. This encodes CASSQAPPGDSSYEQYF.